This T cell receptor (beta chain) comes out of a study of cytomegalovirus exposure and HLA in healthy donors. Study-level results: An analysis that was carried out later associated 17,000 or so TCR beta sequences with HLA alleles at 0.05 false discovery rate.

No CMV serostatus was recorded for this donor. PCR amplification relied on 60 Vbeta primers (plus 13 Jbeta primers). As originally analysed: Counted up in a later analysis, unique TCR beta chains came to around 80 million, with 9.5 million to 13 million shared. Sequenced by immunoSEQ multiplex PCR; TCRdb stores in-frame clones only, minus some. That table gives V, J and clone size, and the DNA gave D and trimming. The table includes roughly 110,000 clones, about 79% detected once. There are a few counts of this clone. The target antigen is unknown. The clonotype was recovered from a human donor in good health. Sequencing was performed on PBMCs.

The CDR3 coding sequence is TGCAGTGCTACTACCTCAAACACCATATATTTT. It encodes CSATTSNTIYF. V usage is TRBV20-1 and J usage is TRBJ1-3; D ambiguous. CDR3 length equals 11 residues. Trimming cost V 4 bases and J 6 bases, with 7 bases left between them. Germline V gives CDR1 DFQATT, CDR2 SNEGSKA (reference sequence).